The text below deals with one T cell receptor beta chain. The target antigen is unknown. This record comes from a study of post-analysis software for immune sequencing data. Study observations and caveats: Normalized Chao1 diversity in multiple sclerosis patients fell significantly below that of controls. Patients showed TRBV5-6, TRBV5-1 and TRBV20-1 among five TRBV segments more frequent than in controls.

V shed 5 bases and J shed 7 bases, with 11 bases lying between them. This CDR3 is 12 amino acids long. Germline loops: CDR1 SGHTA, CDR2 FQGNSA. Researchers reported that TCR beta cDNA libraries carried unique molecular identifiers. TCRdb independently ran MiXCR on the PCR reads; one entry per CDR3 protein. The sample shows hundreds of thousands of distinct CDR3 sequences, roughly 38% of them seen only once. This chain connects TRBV7-2 to TRBJ1-2; D ambiguous. The sample consisted of blood. This sequence originates from a girl under 18 with multiple sclerosis. CDR3 nucleotides: TGTGCCAGCAGCCCGAACATGGGTGGCTACACCTTC. Translation: CASSPNMGGYTF.